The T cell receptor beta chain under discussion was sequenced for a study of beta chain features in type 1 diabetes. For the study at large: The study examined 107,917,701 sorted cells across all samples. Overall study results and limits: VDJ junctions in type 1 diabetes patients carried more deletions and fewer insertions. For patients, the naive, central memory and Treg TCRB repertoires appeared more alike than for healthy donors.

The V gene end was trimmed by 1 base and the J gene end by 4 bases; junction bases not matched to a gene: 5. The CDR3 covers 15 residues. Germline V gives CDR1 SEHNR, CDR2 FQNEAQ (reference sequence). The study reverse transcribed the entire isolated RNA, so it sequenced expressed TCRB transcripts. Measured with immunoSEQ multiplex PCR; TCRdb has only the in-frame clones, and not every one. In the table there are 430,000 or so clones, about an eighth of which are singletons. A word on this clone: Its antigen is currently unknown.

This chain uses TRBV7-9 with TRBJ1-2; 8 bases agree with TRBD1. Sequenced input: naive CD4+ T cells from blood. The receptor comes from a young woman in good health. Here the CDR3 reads CASSLGQGPGYGYTF. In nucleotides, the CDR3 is TGTGCCAGCAGCTTAGGACAGGGGCCTGGCTATGGCTACACCTTC.